This TCR beta chain is from a study of Graves' ophthalmopathy and Graves' hyperthyroidism (dated by TCRdb to the late 2010s). Regarding the research as a whole: Stable hyperthyroidism was defined as no progression to ophthalmopathy within 18 months of follow-up. The independent validation cohort included about 19 hyperthyroidism patients plus 17 patients who later progressed from hyperthyroidism to ophthalmopathy. Following sample collection, hyperthyroidism patients were given methimazole at a starting dose of 30 mg daily, and ophthalmopathy patients were given high-dose intravenous methylprednisolone. In total, 135 blood samples were TCR-sequenced: roughly 45 ophthalmopathy, 80 or so hyperthyroidism and some 17 hyperthyroidism-to-ophthalmopathy patients. In roughly 6 hyperthyroidism patients, the T-cell repertoire of thyroid tissue was compared with the T-cell repertoire of blood. To explore V-J signatures that separate ophthalmopathy from hyperthyroidism, a discovery set of about a hundred patients was enrolled, consisting of about 43 with ophthalmopathy and under 65 with stable hyperthyroidism. The study used TCR beta repertoire signatures to distinguish Graves' ophthalmopathy from Graves' hyperthyroidism and to predict progression to ophthalmopathy. Broader findings and caveats from the paper: Most expanded thyroid clonotypes with frequency above 0.001 were also detected in blood, suggesting blood repertoires may reflect the thyroid immune response. In validation, the model predicted ophthalmopathy progression with about 71% sensitivity and less than 80% specificity; 12 predicted patients were CT-confirmed with GO in a median of about 7.1 months. No statistical method was used to set the sample size in advance, and the investigators knew which group each participant was assigned to. Ophthalmopathy was separated from stable hyperthyroidism by the 13-signature model with about 85% sensitivity and approximately 84% specificity in cross-validation and with 80%/75% in the test set.

Hyperthyroidism patients were newly diagnosed, were aged 18 to 65 years, and had a disease duration under 2 months. Patients were excluded if they had other autoimmune diseases, uncontrolled infections, pregnancy or lactation. Clinical symptoms, serum thyroxine, TRAb, thyroid ultrasound and orbital computed tomography were used for diagnosis. Total RNA was extracted using Trizol reagent, and RNA quality was checked on an Agilent 2100 Bioanalyzer. For repertoire sequencing, the TCR beta CDR3 regions were amplified from RNA transcripts. A first-round RT-PCR used HTBI primers with the Qiagen OneStep RT-PCR kit, followed by a second-round multiplex PCR, size selection and purification. Libraries were sequenced on an Illumina HiSeq2000 using paired-end 100 bp reads. From the authors' description of their analysis: Reads were processed with SOAPnuke, discarding reads with adapters, uncalled bases, mean Phred below 15, or no exact constant-primer or identifier match. COPE v1.2.5 was used to merge high-quality paired reads. Clonotypes were defined as unique nucleotide sequences and were aligned to IMGT TRB V, D and J references using MiTCR v1.1. Analysis was restricted to V-J combinations with a frequency above 0.0001, which covered roughly 99% of repertoires. For each V-J combination, a TCR clonal expansion and chaos score was defined as the ratio of F50 clonal expansion to chaos observed in the TCRdist matrix. Welch's t-statistics and random forest were used to narrow the features down to more than 10 V-J combinations, which were then fed into a naive Bayes classifier. The Morisita-Horn index was used to measure how similar the thyroid and blood repertoires were. Clones were called with MiXCR by TCRdb after fastp trimmed the public reads at Q25, and only in-frame beta chains were retained. Merged by CDR3 protein, the rows form single entries marked with the most common genes and DNA. The V and J calls and clone size come from TCRdb's table, not from the authors' own analysis. This sample is represented by 900,000 to 1,200,000 distinct CDR3 sequences; about two fifths of them were singletons. The ten top clones hold approximately 10% of the sample.

The CDR3 holds 13 amino acids from the cysteine to the phenylalanine. The read is trimmed to its CDR3 DNA, 39 bases read in frame from base 1. V loses 1 base of germline sequence and J loses 6 bases, and the interval between the two ends is 7 bases. A single count supports this clonotype. The clone's antigen remains unknown. Nothing much larger sits one base from this clone, and base qualities are not available. A single read offers scant evidence. The origin of this receptor is an adult man with Graves' hyperthyroidism. This sequence uses TRBV12-3 or TRBV12-4 and TRBJ1-5; the D gene is not confidently resolved. Sample: peripheral blood or thyroid tissue (not recorded which). The CDR3 reads CASSLDESQPQHF. The nucleotides read TGTGCCAGCAGTTTAGATGAGAGTCAGCCCCAGCATTTT.